The source of this T cell receptor (beta chain) is a study of Ad26.COV2.S vaccination and SARS-CoV-2 variants. The study, taken as a whole, reports: Greater spike-specific TCR breadth was seen in vaccine recipients than in placebo recipients. Recipients of vaccine and of placebo showed similar breadth of their non-spike TCR repertoires. Substantial breadth was reported for post-vaccination spike-specific CD8+ and CD4+ T cells. Using TCR breadth and depth analyses may have led to underestimated total T cell responses.

Concerning this clone itself: Its antigen is currently unknown.

TCRdb keeps only in-frame clones here, not all; method: immunoSEQ multiplex PCR. The repertoire consists of more than 150,000 clones, with around nine tenths occurring once and the leading ten covering more than 4.5%. The CDR3 length is 15 residues. Germline V gene data show CDR1 as SGHAT and CDR2 as FQNNGV. The ends were cut back, 6 bases at V and 0 bases at J, with 13 bases in the middle. This chain links TRBV11-2 with TRBJ2-3; D remains ambiguous. This TCR came from a human donor who had recovered from COVID-19. The sample consisted of peripheral blood, taken after recovery from COVID-19. The CDR3 spells CASSLTRHSTDTQYF. CDR3 sequence (DNA): TGTGCCAGCAGTCTCACCCGACATAGCACAGATACGCAGTATTTT.